This T cell receptor beta chain originates from a study of cytomegalovirus exposure and HLA in healthy donors. Germline CDR1 reads SQVTM; CDR2 reads ANQGSEA. The V end was cut by 4 bases, the J end by 7 bases, with 13 bases between. The CDR3 spans 12 residues. This clone was recorded a few times. Measured with immunoSEQ multiplex PCR; TCRdb has only the in-frame clones, and not every one. The sample has 200,000 to 250,000 clones, around 90% seen once. This receptor was identified in a woman younger than 30 in good health and CMV-seronegative. The chain has TRBV29-1 and TRBJ1-2, with a weak D call TRBD1 (6 bases). Material: PBMCs. CDR3: CSVVRGAGGYTF. CDR3 bases: TGCAGCGTTGTTCGGGGGGCTGGTGGCTACACCTTC.